A single sample is the source of the 32 T cell receptor beta chains below, sequenced in a study of blood T cells in healthy people across ages. Primed by a sample-barcoded 5' primer and a J-beta primer mix, a second PCR proceeded for 7 to 11 cycles. TCRdb fed the 5' RACE reads into MiXCR, producing one record per CDR3 protein. The profile shows 1.8 million or so distinct CDR3 sequences, 35% to 50% of them singletons. Input material: blood. These receptors were obtained from a human donor in good health.

V gene TRBV4-1 combines with J gene TRBJ2-7; the match to TRBD1 covers 9 bases. Germline CDR1 is MGHRA and CDR2 is YSYEKL. V trimming: 3 bases; J trimming: 2 bases; junction bases outside the gene matches: 17. CDR3 length equals 19 residues. CDR3 sequence: CASSQFGDRALKRAYEQYF. CDR3 bases: TGCGCCAGCAGCCAGTTTGGGGACAGGGCTCTAAAGAGGGCCTACGAGCAGTACTTC.

The V gene is TRBV7-9, the J gene TRBJ2-7; 8 nucleotides line up with TRBD2. J was trimmed by 2 bases and V by 2 bases; bases with no gene match: 2. CDR1 SEHNR and CDR2 FQNEAQ come from the germline V gene (reference sequence). This CDR3 has 14 amino acids. The CDR3 sequence is CASSLKAGAYEQYF. CDR3 coding DNA: TGTGCCAGCAGCTTAAAAGCGGGGGCCTACGAGCAGTACTTC.

This chain uses TRBV18 with TRBJ2-7; a weak D match, TRBD1 (6 bases). CDR3 size: 15 residues. In germline, CDR1 is KGHSH, CDR2 LQKENI. Trimming stripped 6 bases from V and 1 base from J, with 16 bases between. CDR3 residues: CASSPGTHYSYEQYF. CDR3 nucleotides: TGTGCCAGCTCTCCCGGGACACATTATTCCTACGAGCAGTACTTC.

V usage is TRBV6-6 and J usage is TRBJ1-6, with TRBD1 as a possible D gene (5 bases). Trimming pared 6 bases from V and 10 bases from J, leaving 22 bases between. The CDR3 covers 16 residues. The germline V gene has CDR1 MNHNY and CDR2 SVGAGI (reference sequence). CDR3 sequence (DNA): TGTGCCAGCAGATCAGACCGGGACGAATTTTACTCACCCCTCCACTTT. Its protein is CASRSDRDEFYSPLHF.

This chain uses TRBV10-3 with TRBJ1-1, with 7 nucleotides matching TRBD1. The CDR3 has 15 residues. Germline V lookup: CDR1 ENHRY, CDR2 SYGVKD. V dropped 0 bases and J dropped 0; count of bases not matched to a gene: 1. The CDR3: CAISESGQMNTEAFF. The CDR3 region has the DNA TGTGCCATCAGTGAGTCGGGACAGATGAACACTGAAGCTTTCTTT.

This clonotype has a handful of counts. The junction does not match germline at one end; this may be a read error. V usage is TRBV5-1 and J usage is TRBJ2-7; TRBD1 aligns across 10 bases. The germline V gene has CDR1 SGHRS and CDR2 YFSETQ. The CDR3 contains 15 residues. The CDR3 here is CACSLGQGSSYEQYF. The CDR3 region has the DNA TGCGCCTGCAGCTTGGGACAGGGGAGCTCCTACGAGCAGTACTTC. Full variable domain (outside the CDR3, taken from reference TRBV5-1 and TRBJ2-7): KAGVTQTPRYLIKTRGQQVTLSCSPISGHRSVSWYQQTPGQGLQFLFEYFSETQRNKGNFPGRFSGRQFSNSRSEMNVSTLELGDSALYLCACSLGQGSSYEQYFGPGTRLTVT.

The chain uses TRBV11-2 and TRBJ2-4; perhaps D is TRBD1 or TRBD2 (5 bases each). The DNA end is a closer match to TRBJ2-7, so the J assignment may be wrong. CDR1 and CDR2 (germline): SGHAT, FQNNGV. The CDR3 covers 13 residues. In DNA, the CDR3 is TGTGCCAGCACGGGGCTTGTAGAAGGCGAGCAGTACTTC. Translation: CASTGLVEGEQYF.

The chain couples TRBV18 to TRBJ2-1; D is possibly TRBD1 (6 bases). In germline, CDR1 is KGHSH, CDR2 LQKENI. This CDR3 comprises 14 residues. Trimming cost V 3 bases and J 10 bases, with 16 bases left between them. The CDR3 nucleotides are TGTGCCAGCTCACCGCAAGAACAGGGCTACGAGCAGTTCTTC. Translated: CASSPQEQGYEQFF.

The V gene is TRBV7-2, the J gene TRBJ2-4; 8 bases are shared with TRBD1. The CDR3 extends over 17 amino acids. J gave up 3 bases and V 5 bases, and 12 bases lay outside the gene matches. Germline V gives CDR1 SGHTA, CDR2 FQGNSA. The CDR3 reads CASSKGQGVIVKNIQYF. The CDR3 bases are TGTGCCAGCAGCAAAGGACAGGGCGTTATCGTCAAAAACATTCAGTACTTC.

The chain has TRBV6-1 and TRBJ1-6; D not resolved. V was clipped by 6 bases and J by 4 bases, with 19 bases between them. Per the germline V gene, CDR1 is MNHNS and CDR2 is SASEGT. The CDR3 covers 17 residues. Written as DNA, the CDR3 is TGTGCCAGCAGAGAGGGTGGAGCCGCCCCGTATAATTCACCCCTCCACTTT. Translation: CASREGGAAPYNSPLHF.

A few counts support this clonotype. This rearrangement joins TRBV20-1 to TRBJ2-1; D is unresolved. The germline CDR1 and CDR2 sequences are DFQATT and SNEGSKA (reference sequence). Trimming cost V 3 bases and J 0 bases, with 9 bases left between them. This CDR3 contains 14 residues. The CDR3 here is CSARSLSSYNEQFF. CDR3 coding DNA: TGCAGTGCTAGGAGTCTTTCCTCCTACAATGAGCAGTTCTTC.

The rearrangement links TRBV28 to TRBJ1-2; D might be TRBD1 (6 bases). CDR3 length: 14 residues. Germline-derived CDR1 and CDR2 are MDHEN and SYDVKM. V was shortened by 3 bases and J by 4 bases, with 12 bases between the two germline ends. This CDR3 is CASSFRGRPYGYTF. In DNA, the CDR3 is TGTGCCAGCAGTTTCCGGGGGCGCCCCTATGGCTACACCTTC.

V usage is TRBV7-9 and J usage is TRBJ2-5, with D possibly being TRBD2 (5 bases). The CDR3 runs 16 residues. The germline V gene has CDR1 SEHNR and CDR2 FQNEAQ (reference sequence). The germline V and J ends were trimmed by 5 bases and 4 bases, with 20 bases remaining between them. The CDR3 sequence is CASSTLLEGTGETQYF. The CDR3 DNA reads TGTGCCAGCAGCACCCTACTAGAGGGCACTGGAGAGACCCAGTACTTC.

The chain combines TRBV11-2 with TRBJ2-3, with a weak D call TRBD2 (6 bases). There are 14 residues in the CDR3. V lost 4 bases and J 1 base, leaving 9 bases between the germline ends. Looked up from germline, CDR1 is SGHAT and CDR2 is FQNNGV. CDR3 sequence (DNA): TGTGCCAGCAGCTGGGGGGAACGCACAGATACGCAGTATTTT. Its translation: CASSWGERTDTQYF.

The chain joins TRBV6-4 to TRBJ2-1; D gene ambiguous. CDR3 length equals 13 residues. V was clipped by 4 bases and J by 3 bases, with 7 bases between them. Germline V gene sequence: CDR1 MRHNA, CDR2 SNTAGT. CDR3 region: CASSVAYYNEQFF. DNA for the CDR3: TGTGCCAGCAGTGTGGCCTACTACAATGAGCAGTTCTTC.

This chain joins TRBV30 and TRBJ2-3; D is perhaps TRBD2 (6 bases). V was shortened by 1 base and J by 4 bases, with 15 bases between the two germline ends. The CDR3 contains 15 residues. CDR1 and CDR2 (germline): GTSNPN, SVGIG (reference sequence). The CDR3 DNA reads as TGTGCCTGGAGTGCTGGCGTGCGGGGTTCAGATACGCAGTATTTT. As protein: CAWSAGVRGSDTQYF.

This clonotype has only a few counts. This chain connects TRBV20-1 to TRBJ1-5; D gene ambiguous. CDR3 length equals 14 residues. Germline V gives CDR1 DFQATT, CDR2 SNEGSKA (reference sequence). V dropped 4 bases and J dropped 5 bases, with 15 bases sitting between them. This CDR3 reads CSANGRTQDQPQHF. In nucleotides, the CDR3 is TGCAGTGCTAACGGCAGGACCCAGGATCAGCCCCAGCATTTT.

The chain has TRBV5-1 and TRBJ2-2; 9 bases align to TRBD1. This CDR3 has 18 residues. Germline assignment: CDR1 SGHRS and CDR2 YFSETQ. V lost 0 bases to trimming and J lost 1 base; unmatched junction nucleotides: 7. Here the CDR3 reads CASSLDLAGQGNTGELFF. CDR3 bases: TGCGCCAGCAGCTTGGACCTCGCGGGACAGGGGAACACCGGGGAGCTGTTTTTT.

Only a few counts were recorded for this clonotype. DNA for the CDR3: TGTGCCAGCAGTTACTCAGAAGGGAAGGACAATCAGCCCCAGCATTTT. Protein: CASSYSEGKDNQPQHF. V is TRBV6-2 or TRBV6-3 and J is TRBJ1-5; no definite D call. Germline CDR1 MNHEY, CDR2 SVGEGT. This CDR3 is 16 amino acids long. V gave up 0 bases and J gave up 3 bases, with 12 bases separating them.

The chain has TRBV24-1 and TRBJ1-2, with a possible D match to TRBD1 (5 bases). V was trimmed by 4 bases and J by 10 bases, leaving 18 bases between them. The germline CDR1 and CDR2 sequences are KGHDR and SFDVKD. The CDR3 spans 14 residues. The CDR3: CATSDFGGAGDYTF. The CDR3 DNA reads as TGTGCCACCAGTGACTTTGGGGGTGCCGGAGACTACACCTTC.

This clonotype has a single count. The chain has TRBV6-1 and TRBJ1-2; D remains ambiguous. Trimming removed 2 bases at V and 7 bases at J, with 17 bases between. This CDR3 has 15 residues. Germline V CDR1 and CDR2: MNHNS, SASEGT. This chain's CDR3 is CASSEPGRQPRGYTF. CDR3 sequence (DNA): TGTGCCAGCAGTGAACCCGGCAGGCAGCCCCGTGGCTACACCTTC.

A remark on this clonotype: Being one base from a much bigger clone, this may be a read error. V is TRBV12-3 or TRBV12-4 and J is TRBJ2-7; D gene unclear. The DNA end favors TRBJ2-5, so the J call may be wrong. The CDR3 is 13 residues long. The CDR3, as DNA: TGTGCCAGCAGGTTCCTGGGTGGGGAGACCCAGTACTTC. Its protein product is CASRFLGGETQYF.

As regards this clonotype: Because the CDR3 is missing its conserved closing phenylalanine or tryptophan, this is likely a read error. The CDR3 DNA is TGTGCCAGCAGCCCCCGCGGGACAGGGGGCCCCAATTCACCCCTCCACTTG. Residues: CASSPRGTGGPNSPLHL. The chain is built from TRBV7-2 and TRBJ1-6; 12 nucleotides align to TRBD1. The ends lost 5 bases at V and 7 bases at J; junction bases unmatched: 9. CDR1 is SGHTA, CDR2 FQGNSA, per germline. The CDR3 has 17 residues.

Details on this clonotype: The CDR3 does not end in the conserved phenylalanine or tryptophan, so this is likely a read error. The chain carries TRBV27 and TRBJ2-1; possibly TRBD1 for D (6 bases). The J call is in doubt because the DNA end fits TRBJ2-7 better. The CDR3 length is 14 residues. Germline V gives CDR1 MNHEY, CDR2 SMNVEV (reference sequence). The CDR3 coding sequence is TGTGCCAGCAGTCCACGGGACACCAGGGACGAGCAGTACTTG. Translating gives CASSPRDTRDEQYL.

The rearrangement links TRBV27 to TRBJ2-5; the D gene could be TRBD1 or TRBD2 (6 bases each). The germline V gene encodes CDR1 MNHEY and CDR2 SMNVEV (reference sequence). V was shortened by 3 bases and J by 11 bases, with 31 bases between the two germline ends. The CDR3 is 18 residues long. The CDR3 loop reads CASSFQYRDLSGDNEQYF. CDR3 nucleotide sequence: TGTGCCAGCAGTTTTCAATACAGGGATTTGTCGGGGGACAATGAGCAGTACTTC.

The chain combines TRBV4-3 with TRBJ2-1; 7 positions agree with TRBD1. The length of the CDR3 is 13 residues. CDR1 and CDR2 from the germline V gene are LGHNA and YSLEER. The V gene end was trimmed by 4 bases and the J gene end by 8 bases; junction bases not matched to a gene: 5. The CDR3 nucleotides read TGCGCCAGCAGCCCTTACAGGGGACATGAGCAGTTCTTC. Protein sequence: CASSPYRGHEQFF.

This clonotype appeared once. This chain connects TRBV7-2 to TRBJ2-1; 7 bases fit TRBD2. Trimming took 5 bases from V and 4 from J; bases not matched to a gene: 8. The CDR3 runs 15 residues. Germline V gene data show CDR1 as SGHTA and CDR2 as FQGNSA. The chain's CDR3 is CASSSRREWYNEQFF. As DNA, the CDR3 is TGTGCCAGCAGCAGCAGGCGGGAGTGGTACAATGAGCAGTTCTTC.

The rearrangement uses TRBV10-3 and TRBJ1-2, with no clear D. This CDR3 comprises 13 residues. Germline V gene data show CDR1 as ENHRY and CDR2 as SYGVKD. Trimming removed 3 bases at V and 6 bases at J, with 11 bases between. Here the CDR3 DNA reads TGTGCCATCAGTGATCCGGGAGCTCATGGCTACACCTTC. It translates to CAISDPGAHGYTF.

This clonotype was detected a few times. This rearrangement joins TRBV7-8 to TRBJ2-5, with 8 nucleotides matching TRBD2. Germline-derived CDR1 and CDR2 are SGHVS and FQNEAQ. After removal of 4 bases from V and 5 bases from J, the junction contained 21 bases not matched to a gene. The CDR3 contains 19 residues. The CDR3 loop reads CASSSRSGLAGLREETQYF. Here the CDR3 DNA reads TGTGCCAGCAGCTCCCGTTCGGGGCTAGCGGGCCTAAGAGAGGAGACCCAGTACTTC.

In its sample, this clonotype was seen a few times. This chain connects TRBV4-1 to TRBJ2-7, with D possibly matching TRBD1 (5 bases). Germline CDR1 reads MGHRA; CDR2 reads YSYEKL. The V gene lost 1 base and the J gene lost 7 bases, with 20 bases spanning the gap. This CDR3 is 16 amino acids long. The DNA for the CDR3 is TGCGCCAGCAGCCAAGGGTCAAAGTCAGGGATGGGGGAGCAGTACTTC. It yields the protein CASSQGSKSGMGEQYF.

This clonotype was observed a few times. The chain combines TRBV7-2 with TRBJ1-4, with 7 positions matching TRBD1. Germline assignment: CDR1 SGHTA and CDR2 FQGNSA. After removal of 5 bases from V and 0 bases from J, the junction contained 3 bases not matched to a gene. CDR3 length: 15 amino acids. The CDR3 sequence: CASSRDRATNEKLFF. Written as DNA, the CDR3 is TGTGCCAGCAGCCGGGACAGAGCAACTAATGAAAAACTGTTTTTT.

This clonotype has just one count. V gene TRBV12-3 or TRBV12-4 combines with J gene TRBJ2-1; 11 nucleotides align to TRBD2. CDR3 size: 17 residues. With V trimmed by 2 bases and J by 5 bases, 8 bases remained unmatched. The CDR3 protein is CASSLSPSGGINNEQFF. The CDR3 DNA reads TGTGCCAGCAGTTTATCCCCTAGCGGGGGGATAAACAATGAGCAGTTCTTC.